This T cell receptor beta chain is drawn from a study of Ad26.COV2.S vaccination and SARS-CoV-2 variants. Whole-study results and caveats: Researchers cautioned that TCR breadth and depth analyses may have underestimated total T cell responses.

The junction had 4 bases not matched to a gene; V was cut back by 4 bases and J by 3 bases. From germline, CDR1 is MGHRA and CDR2 YSYEKL. The CDR3 consists of 15 residues. Treatment meaning: 19 received Ad26.COV2.S at low or high dose, single or two shots; 5 received placebo; per-sample allocation not given. All samples were drawn on day 63, counting from the first vaccine or placebo injection. An Ad26 vector was used to express Wuhan-strain SARS-CoV-2 spike as the vaccine. Clones were read by immunoSEQ multiplex PCR, and TCRdb kept only the in-frame ones, dropping some. The sample contains over 450,000 clones, roughly nine tenths of which appear only once. Comment on this clone: Its antigen is as yet unknown.

V and J are TRBV4-1 and TRBJ2-5; 11 positions agree with TRBD2. The sample here was peripheral blood, taken in a trial of Ad26.COV2.S vaccine versus placebo. The sequence was collected from a person between 18 and 65 years old who received the Ad26.COV2.S COVID-19 vaccine or a placebo. As DNA, the CDR3 is TGCGCCAGCAGCCGTTATAGCGGGGGGGAAGAGACCCAGTACTTC. Residues: CASSRYSGGEETQYF.